The 14 T cell receptor beta chains reported below all come from one sample, sequenced in a study of OX40 agonist ivuxolimab in advanced cancers. Produced via immunoSEQ multiplex PCR; TCRdb's table is partial and in-frame only. The profile covers about 14,000 clones, with more than 75% appearing a single time and around 19% taken by the ten largest. The starting material was CD4+ or CD8+ T cells sorted from blood, obtained in a trial of the OX40 agonist ivuxolimab. Receptor source: an adult with an advanced solid tumor such as melanoma, head and neck, liver or kidney cancer.

This clone came up once. The chain combines TRBV11-2 with TRBJ2-2; D is possibly TRBD2 (5 bases). The CDR3 totals 16 residues. CDR1 is SGHAT, CDR2 FQNNGV, per germline. V gave up 5 bases and J gave up 5 bases, with 18 bases separating them. The CDR3 coding sequence is TGTGCCAGCAGCCCATTTCCTGAAGGGAGAACCGGGGAGCTGTTTTTT. Translated, it gives CASSPFPEGRTGELFF.

The V call is TRBV4-2, the J call TRBJ2-5; TRBD2 agrees at 11 bases. The CDR3 runs 14 residues. CDR1 LGHNA and CDR2 YNFKEQ come from the germline V gene. The junction had 2 bases not matched to a gene; V was cut back by 5 bases and J by 3 bases. The CDR3 sequence: CASSTGLAEETQYF. The CDR3 bases are TGTGCCAGCAGCACGGGACTAGCGGAAGAGACCCAGTACTTC.

The V and J genes are TRBV29-1 and TRBJ2-1; tentatively, D is TRBD1 or TRBD2 (6 bases each). The ends were cut back, 6 bases at V and 3 bases at J, with 12 bases in the middle. The CDR3 totals 13 residues. Germline V gene data show CDR1 as SQVTM and CDR2 as ANQGSEA. The CDR3 DNA follows: TGCAGCGTAGGAGGAGGGGGCTACAATGAGCAGTTCTTC. It is translated as CSVGGGGYNEQFF.

This clone was counted a few times. CDR3 amino acids: CASSMRGRQPQHF. The CDR3 DNA reads TGTGCCAGCAGTATGAGGGGGCGGCAGCCCCAGCATTTT. The J gene is TRBJ1-5, the V gene TRBV2; 7 bases align to TRBD1. The J segment lost 7 bases and the V segment lost 5 bases, leaving 5 bases of the junction unmatched. Germline CDR1 is SNHLY and CDR2 is FYNNEI. The CDR3 sequence is 13 residues long.

The table lists this clone with a count of one. The J gene is TRBJ2-7, the V gene TRBV5-6; D gene uncertain. CDR3 length: 14 amino acids. V was trimmed by 0 bases and J by 3 bases, leaving 10 bases between them. The V gene's germline CDR1 is SGHDT and CDR2 YYEEEE. The CDR3 protein is CASSLEGSLYEQYF. Written as DNA, the CDR3 is TGTGCCAGCAGCTTGGAAGGTTCCCTCTACGAGCAGTACTTC.

V and J are TRBV7-9 and TRBJ2-7; maybe TRBD2 (5 bases). V was pared by 3 bases and J by 6 bases, with 9 bases between. The CDR3 covers 12 residues. Germline CDR1 reads SEHNR; CDR2 reads FQNEAQ (reference sequence). CDR3 nucleotide sequence: TGTGCCAGCAGCTTGGGAGTAGGCGAGCAGTACTTC. Translation gives CASSLGVGEQYF.

Comments on this clone: This sample includes further DNA sequences coding for the same CDR3. V gene TRBV6-1 combines with J gene TRBJ2-1, with 7 bases fitting TRBD2. V lost 4 bases to trimming and J lost 0 bases; unmatched junction nucleotides: 3. This CDR3 has 15 amino acids. Germline V CDR1 and CDR2: MNHNS, SASEGT. CDR3 coding DNA: TGTGCCAGCAGTGCTAGCGGTAGCTCCTACAATGAGCAGTTCTTC. Its protein is CASSASGSSYNEQFF.

The chain has TRBV7-9 and TRBJ1-2; no definite D call. Trimming took 3 bases from V and 5 from J, leaving 13 bases between them. Germline CDR1 and CDR2: SEHNR and FQNEAQ (reference sequence). The length of the CDR3 is 14 residues. The CDR3 nucleotides read TGTGCCAGCAGCTTTCCTAGGACGAGATATGGCTACACCTTC. This encodes CASSFPRTRYGYTF.

The chain joins TRBV4-3 to TRBJ2-7; D may be TRBD2 (5 bases). This CDR3 has 17 residues. V dropped 7 bases and J dropped 3 bases, with 25 bases sitting between them. Germline CDR1 and CDR2: LGHNA and YSLEER. DNA for the CDR3: TGCGCCAGCATTATCCCCGGTGAGAACCGAGGACTCTACGAGCAGTACTTC. Its translation is CASIIPGENRGLYEQYF.

This rearrangement joins TRBV10-3 to TRBJ1-2; D is ambiguous. V was cut by 10 bases and J by 5 bases, with 14 bases left in between. Germline lookup yields CDR1 ENHRY and CDR2 SYGVKD. The CDR3 has 12 residues. In DNA form, the CDR3 reads TGTGCCAGCACCCCCGGGTTATATGGCTACACCTTC. Translated, it gives CASTPGLYGYTF.

The chain uses TRBV10-3 and TRBJ2-2, with TRBD2 matching over 14 bases. The germline V gene encodes CDR1 ENHRY and CDR2 SYGVKD. J was trimmed by 4 bases and V by 7 bases; bases with no gene match: 2. The CDR3 has 15 amino acids. Written as DNA, the CDR3 is TGTGCCATCAAAGGGACTAGCGGGGGCACCGGGGAGCTGTTTTTT. This codes for CAIKGTSGGTGELFF.

The CDR3 DNA follows: TGTGCCTGGGAGGAGTCTGGGGCCAACGTCCTGACTTTC. As protein: CAWEESGANVLTF. This chain links TRBV30 with TRBJ2-6; D not certain. This CDR3 has 13 residues. The ends were cut back, 5 bases at V and 1 base at J, with 6 bases in the middle. Germline V gene sequence: CDR1 GTSNPN, CDR2 SVGIG (reference sequence). The whole variable domain, filled in from reference TRBV30 and TRBJ2-6, reads SQTIHQWPATLVQPVGSPLSLECTVEGTSNPNLYWYRQAAGRGLQLLFYSVGIGQISSEVPQNLSASRPQDRQFILSSKKLLLSDSGFYLCAWEESGANVLTFGAGSRLTVL.

This chain connects TRBV21-1 to TRBJ2-4; the listed D gene, TRBD1, was not tested against the DNA. TRBV21-1 is a documented pseudogene. This CDR3 is built from 18 residues. DNA for the CDR3: TGTGCCAGCAGCATAACAGGGCCTTGGGCGTTAGCCAAAAACATTCAGTACTTC. Translated: CASSITGPWALAKNIQYF.

In this sample, this clone turned up once. The CDR3 DNA reads as TGTGCCAGCAGCCGCGGGACTAGCGAGCAGTACTTC. Encoded protein: CASSRGTSEQYF. The V gene is TRBV7-9, the J gene TRBJ2-7; 8 bases line up with TRBD2. V was pared by 5 bases and J by 6 bases, with 3 bases of the junction left unmatched. Germline V CDR1 and CDR2: SEHNR, FQNEAQ (reference sequence). The CDR3 totals 12 residues.